This T cell receptor beta chain was recorded in a study of T cell responses to AZD1222 COVID-19 vaccine. About the research overall: Second doses were pooled across both intervals (about 4 or about 12 weeks).

The study's findings and limits: In the spike-specific TCR repertoire, nearly half reportedly target unmutated variant regions. Repertoire samples came only from after the peak T cell response. Donors were largely white British and mainly female; clonal diversity was possibly underestimated.

TCRdb's copy holds only in-frame clones and misses some; the assay was immunoSEQ multiplex PCR. This table has 100,000 to 120,000 clones, over 75% appearing once. Note on this clone: Its antigen is not known.

V was cut by 0 bases and J by 3 bases, with 12 bases left in between. Germline V lookup: CDR1 KGHSH, CDR2 LQKENI. The CDR3 length is 15 residues. This specimen consisted of peripheral blood, obtained on day 0 of AZD1222 vaccination. The rearrangement links TRBV18 to TRBJ2-7; tentatively, D is TRBD1 (6 bases). This TCR derives from an adult in good health. The CDR3 loop is CASSPPQGRSYEQYF. For the CDR3, the DNA is TGTGCCAGCTCACCACCACAGGGACGGAGCTACGAGCAGTACTTC.